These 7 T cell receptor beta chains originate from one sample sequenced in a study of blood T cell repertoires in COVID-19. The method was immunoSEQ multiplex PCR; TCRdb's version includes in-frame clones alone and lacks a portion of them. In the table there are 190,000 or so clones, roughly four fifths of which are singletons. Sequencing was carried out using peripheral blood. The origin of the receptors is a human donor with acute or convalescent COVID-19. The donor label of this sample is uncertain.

The CDR3 is CATSDPGTGGQPQHF. The CDR3 nucleotides are TGTGCCACCAGTGATCCAGGGACAGGGGGTCAGCCCCAGCATTTT. The gene calls are TRBV24-1 and TRBJ1-5; TRBD1 matches 11 bases. V shed 3 bases, J shed 6 bases, and the junction held 3 bases outside the gene matches. The length of the CDR3 is 15 residues. Looked up from germline, CDR1 is KGHDR and CDR2 is SFDVKD.

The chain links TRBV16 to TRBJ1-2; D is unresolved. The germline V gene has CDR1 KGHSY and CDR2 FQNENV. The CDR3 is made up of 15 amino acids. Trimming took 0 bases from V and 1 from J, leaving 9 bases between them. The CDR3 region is CASSQSGTFNYGYTF. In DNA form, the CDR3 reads TGTGCCAGCAGCCAATCGGGCACGTTTAACTATGGCTACACCTTC.

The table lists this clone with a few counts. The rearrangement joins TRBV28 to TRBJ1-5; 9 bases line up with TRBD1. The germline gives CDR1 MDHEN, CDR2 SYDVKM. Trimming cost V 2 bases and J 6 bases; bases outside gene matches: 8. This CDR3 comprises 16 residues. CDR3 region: CASSLRYGQGSQPQHF. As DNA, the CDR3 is TGTGCCAGCAGTTTAAGGTATGGACAGGGGAGTCAGCCCCAGCATTTT.

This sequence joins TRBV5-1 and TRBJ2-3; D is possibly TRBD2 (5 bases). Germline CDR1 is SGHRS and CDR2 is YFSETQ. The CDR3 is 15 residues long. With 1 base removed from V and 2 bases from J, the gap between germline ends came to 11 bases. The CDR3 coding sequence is TGCGCCAGCAGCTTGACAGCGGCCCTCACAGATACGCAGTATTTT. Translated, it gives CASSLTAALTDTQYF. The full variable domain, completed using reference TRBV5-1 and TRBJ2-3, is KAGVTQTPRYLIKTRGQQVTLSCSPISGHRSVSWYQQTPGQGLQFLFEYFSETQRNKGNFPGRFSGRQFSNSRSEMNVSTLELGDSALYLCASSLTAALTDTQYFGPGTRLTVL.

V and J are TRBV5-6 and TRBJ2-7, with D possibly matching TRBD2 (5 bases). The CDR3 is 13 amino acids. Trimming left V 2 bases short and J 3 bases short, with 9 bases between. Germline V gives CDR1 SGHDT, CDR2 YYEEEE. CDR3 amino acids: CASSFIDYYEQYF. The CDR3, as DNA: TGTGCCAGCAGCTTCATCGACTACTACGAGCAGTACTTC.

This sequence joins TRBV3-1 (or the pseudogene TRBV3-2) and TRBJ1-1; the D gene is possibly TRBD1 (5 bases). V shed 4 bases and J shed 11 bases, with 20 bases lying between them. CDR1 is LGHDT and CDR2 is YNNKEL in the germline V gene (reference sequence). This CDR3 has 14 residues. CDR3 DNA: TGTGCCAGCAGCCCGCTTGGGGCTCGGCAGGTTGCTTTCTTT. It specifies CASSPLGARQVAFF.

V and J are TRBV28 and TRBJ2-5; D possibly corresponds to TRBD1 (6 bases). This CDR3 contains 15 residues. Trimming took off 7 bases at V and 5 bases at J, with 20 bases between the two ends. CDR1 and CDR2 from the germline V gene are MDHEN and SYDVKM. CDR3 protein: CASIPGGRGGETQYF. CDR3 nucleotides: TGTGCCAGCATTCCCGGAGGCAGGGGTGGTGAGACCCAGTACTTC.